Shown below are 9 T cell receptor beta chains from a single sample sequenced in a study of blood T cell repertoires in COVID-19. Assay used: immunoSEQ multiplex PCR; TCRdb lists only in-frame clones, some missing. This table has 140,000 or so clones, around three quarters appearing once. Sequenced: peripheral blood. The source is a man aged 45-65 years with active or convalescent COVID-19.

The chain couples TRBV4-1 to TRBJ1-1; D is undetermined. The V end lost 4 bases, the J end lost 3 bases, and 15 bases lay between the germline ends. Germline V gives CDR1 MGHRA, CDR2 YSYEKL. The CDR3 spans 15 residues. The CDR3 region has the DNA TGCGCCAGCAGCCTCCCAACCCGGGTGGACACTGAAGCTTTCTTT. Its protein is CASSLPTRVDTEAFF.

CDR3 DNA sequence: TGTGCCAGTAGGGGACCTACCGGGACTGGGGTCTATGGCTACACCTTC. This encodes CASRGPTGTGVYGYTF. The chain is built from TRBV19 and TRBJ1-2; weak D call: TRBD1 (5 bases). The V and J ends lost 6 bases and 4 bases respectively, with 21 bases between them. CDR1 and CDR2 from the germline V gene are LNHDA and SQIVND (reference sequence). The CDR3 is made up of 16 amino acids.

V is TRBV5-4 and J is TRBJ1-2; TRBD1 agrees at 7 bases. Germline CDR1 and CDR2: SGHNT and YYREEE (reference sequence). Trimming at V came to 4 bases and at J to 8 bases, leaving 8 bases not matched to a gene. The CDR3 has 13 residues. The CDR3 loop is CASSLTGSGGYTF. Written as DNA, the CDR3 is TGTGCCAGCAGCCTGACAGGGAGTGGGGGCTACACCTTC. Variable domain in full (rest from reference TRBV5-4 and TRBJ1-2): ETGVTQSPTHLIKTRGQQVTLRCSSQSGHNTVSWYQQALGQGPQFIFQYYREEENGRGNFPPRFSGLQFPNYSSELNVNALELDDSALYLCASSLTGSGGYTFGSGTRLTVV.

The chain carries TRBV28 and TRBJ2-1; a possible D gene is TRBD1 (6 bases). The germline V and J ends were trimmed by 11 bases and 4 bases, with 15 bases remaining between them. CDR1 and CDR2 (germline): MDHEN, SYDVKM. CDR3 length: 13 amino acids. The CDR3 nucleotides read TGTGCCTCCCATTCAGACAGGTACAATGAGCAGTTCTTC. This sequence encodes CASHSDRYNEQFF.

The V gene is TRBV21-1, the J gene TRBJ2-2; the table's D gene call, TRBD2, was not cross checked with the DNA. TRBV21-1 is a known pseudogene. This CDR3 contains 15 residues. For the CDR3, the DNA is TGTGCCAGCAGTGGAGGGCTCACCCCCACCGGGGAGCTGTTTTTT. Its translation is CASSGGLTPTGELFF.

The chain is built from TRBV11-3 and TRBJ2-7, with 7 bases lining up with TRBD2. CDR1 and CDR2 (germline): SGHNT, YENEEA. Trimming cost V 5 bases and J 4 bases; bases outside gene matches: 14. This CDR3 has 16 amino acids. The CDR3 bases are TGTGCCAGCAGCCCCTTTGGCAGCGGGGAAGGGTACGAGCAGTACTTC. Protein product: CASSPFGSGEGYEQYF.

V is TRBV10-3 and J is TRBJ2-7; 12 bases agree with TRBD1. Germline trimming cut 6 bases from V and 6 bases from J; bases unmatched to any gene: 6. This CDR3 has 14 residues. Germline-derived CDR1 and CDR2 are ENHRY and SYGVKD. The CDR3 DNA reads TGTGCCATCAGACCGGGACAGGGGGCTGGCGAGCAGTACTTC. It encodes CAIRPGQGAGEQYF.

The chain joins TRBV27 to TRBJ2-5; 7 nucleotides agree with TRBD1. The trim removed 6 bases at V and 4 bases at J, leaving 11 bases unmatched. From germline, CDR1 is MNHEY and CDR2 SMNVEV (reference sequence). This CDR3 spans 15 amino acids. The CDR3 loop reads CASRNTGDWLETQYF. For the CDR3, the DNA is TGTGCCAGCAGGAACACAGGGGATTGGTTAGAGACCCAGTACTTC.

This clone was seen once. The rearrangement joins TRBV9 to TRBJ2-4; TRBD2 aligns across 8 bases. The germline V gene encodes CDR1 SGDLS and CDR2 YYNGEE. The CDR3 has 15 amino acids. The ends lost 0 bases at V and 6 bases at J; junction bases unmatched: 5. The CDR3 DNA sequence: TGTGCCAGCAGCGTAGGACTAGCGAAGACAAACATTCAGTACTTC. Its translation is CASSVGLAKTNIQYF.